The rows below give T cell receptor beta chains drawn from one sample of a study of blood T cell repertoires in COVID-19. Generated by immunoSEQ multiplex PCR, the TCRdb table keeps only in-frame clones and is missing some. The table has 95,000 to 130,000 clones, roughly 85% seen once. The sequenced sample consisted of peripheral blood. These receptors were obtained from a young man with acute or convalescent COVID-19. CDR3s include the opening cysteine and the closing phenylalanine or tryptophan. Each record gives: clone size, J gene, D gene, V gene, CDR3 protein, CDR3 DNA. A D gene is named only where the DNA matches it firmly. The size entry is marked missing in some rows and otherwise reads once, few, many or a size class.

abundance: .
j_gene: TRBJ1-4
d_gene: TRBD1
v_gene: TRBV28
CDR3aa: CASSPPQGGQEKLFF
CDR3nt: TGTGCCAGCAGTCCGCCACAGGGGGGGCAGGAAAAACTGTTTTTT

abundance: .
j_gene: TRBJ1-5
d_gene: .
v_gene: TRBV4-2
CDR3aa: CASSQAGGYSNQPQHF
CDR3nt: TGTGCCAGCAGCCAAGCCGGGGGTTATAGCAATCAGCCCCAGCATTTT

abundance: .
j_gene: TRBJ2-5
d_gene: .
v_gene: TRBV24-1
CDR3aa: CATSDFLFGADQKETQYF
CDR3nt: TGTGCCACCAGTGATTTTCTCTTTGGGGCAGACCAAAAAGAGACCCAGTACTTC

abundance: .
j_gene: TRBJ2-1
d_gene: .
v_gene: TRBV6-2/TRBV6-3
CDR3aa: CASSYSESNEQFF
CDR3nt: TGTGCCAGCAGTTATTCGGAGTCTAATGAGCAGTTCTTC

abundance: few
j_gene: TRBJ2-5
d_gene: TRBD2
v_gene: TRBV7-9
CDR3aa: CASSLVRLADSQETQYF
CDR3nt: TGTGCCAGCAGCTTAGTTCGGCTAGCGGACTCCCAAGAGACCCAGTACTTC

abundance: .
j_gene: TRBJ2-3
d_gene: .
v_gene: TRBV5-1
CDR3aa: CASSADSRGTDTQYF
CDR3nt: TGCGCCAGCAGCGCGGACTCACGGGGCACAGATACGCAGTATTTT

abundance: .
j_gene: TRBJ1-3
d_gene: .
v_gene: TRBV10-1
CDR3aa: CASSLNDRPLSGNTIYF
CDR3nt: TGCGCCAGCAGTCTCAACGACAGGCCGCTCTCTGGAAACACCATATATTTT

abundance: .
j_gene: TRBJ1-6
d_gene: TRBD1
v_gene: TRBV3-1/TRBV3-2
CDR3aa: CASSQMGQGNSPLHF
CDR3nt: TGTGCCAGCAGTCAAATGGGACAGGGGAATTCACCCCTCCACTTT

abundance: .
j_gene: TRBJ2-5
d_gene: .
v_gene: TRBV11-2
CDR3aa: CASSLLGIGGETQYF
CDR3nt: TGTGCCAGCAGCTTACTGGGCATCGGGGGAGAGACCCAGTACTTC

abundance: .
j_gene: TRBJ2-3
d_gene: .
v_gene: TRBV27
CDR3aa: CASSQLGRPSTDTQYF
CDR3nt: TGTGCCAGCAGCCAGTTGGGCAGACCAAGCACAGATACGCAGTATTTT

abundance: .
j_gene: TRBJ2-7
d_gene: .
v_gene: TRBV18
CDR3aa: CASSPQGLAVGEQYF
CDR3nt: TGTGCCAGCTCACCACAGGGGTTGGCCGTGGGGGAGCAGTACTTC

abundance: .
j_gene: TRBJ1-1
d_gene: TRBD1
v_gene: TRBV11-1
CDR3aa: CATRQGMMNTEAFF
CDR3nt: TGTGCCACCAGACAGGGGATGATGAACACTGAAGCTTTCTTT

abundance: .
j_gene: TRBJ2-1
d_gene: .
v_gene: TRBV2
CDR3aa: CAKSRGSEQFF
CDR3nt: TGTGCCAAGTCCAGGGGATCCGAGCAGTTCTTC

abundance: few
j_gene: TRBJ1-5
d_gene: TRBD1
v_gene: TRBV7-6
CDR3aa: CASSLDRRGRGQPQHF
CDR3nt: TGTGCCAGCAGCTTGGATCGCAGGGGGCGCGGGCAGCCCCAGCATTTT

abundance: .
j_gene: TRBJ2-1
d_gene: TRBD2
v_gene: TRBV7-2
CDR3aa: CASSPQRGARNEQFF
CDR3nt: TGTGCCAGCAGCCCCCAGCGGGGGGCGAGGAATGAGCAGTTCTTC

abundance: .
j_gene: TRBJ2-1
d_gene: TRBD2
v_gene: TRBV3-1/TRBV3-2
CDR3aa: CASSPWTSGGYNEQFF
CDR3nt: TGTGCCAGCAGTCCTTGGACTAGCGGGGGTTACAATGAGCAGTTCTTC

abundance: .
j_gene: TRBJ2-7
d_gene: TRBD1
v_gene: TRBV19
CDR3aa: CASSMRGLDEQYF
CDR3nt: TGTGCCAGTAGTATGAGGGGGCTGGACGAGCAGTACTTC

abundance: .
j_gene: TRBJ2-1
d_gene: TRBD2
v_gene: TRBV2
CDR3aa: CASSEGTSSLSGQFF
CDR3nt: TGTGCCAGCAGTGAAGGGACTAGCTCCCTAAGCGGGCAGTTCTTC

abundance: .
j_gene: TRBJ2-3
d_gene: .
v_gene: TRBV20-1
CDR3aa: CSGTITDTQYF
CDR3nt: TGCAGCGGGACAATCACAGATACGCAGTATTTT

abundance: .
j_gene: TRBJ1-1
d_gene: TRBD1
v_gene: TRBV12-5
CDR3aa: CASGLDRGGTEAFF
CDR3nt: TGTGCTAGTGGTTTGGACAGGGGGGGCACTGAAGCTTTCTTT

abundance: .
j_gene: TRBJ2-5
d_gene: TRBD1
v_gene: TRBV5-5
CDR3aa: CASSTGVRETQYF
CDR3nt: TGTGCCAGCAGCACAGGGGTGCGGGAGACCCAGTACTTC

abundance: few
j_gene: TRBJ1-5
d_gene: .
v_gene: TRBV19
CDR3aa: CASSLQLDSNQPQHF
CDR3nt: TGTGCCAGTAGTCTACAGTTAGATAGCAATCAGCCCCAGCATTTT

abundance: .
j_gene: TRBJ1-5
d_gene: .
v_gene: TRBV9
CDR3aa: CASSVDGGRQPQHF
CDR3nt: TGTGCCAGCAGCGTAGATGGGGGCAGACAGCCCCAGCATTTT

abundance: .
j_gene: TRBJ1-2
d_gene: TRBD1
v_gene: TRBV7-9
CDR3aa: CASSLGTVITNYGYTF
CDR3nt: TGTGCCAGCAGCCTAGGGACAGTGATAACTAACTATGGCTACACCTTC

abundance: once
j_gene: TRBJ1-1
d_gene: TRBD1
v_gene: TRBV6-6
CDR3aa: CASSLTGLGTEAFF
CDR3nt: TGTGCCAGCAGTTTGACAGGGCTGGGGACTGAAGCTTTCTTT

abundance: .
j_gene: TRBJ2-6
d_gene: TRBD1
v_gene: TRBV5-1
CDR3aa: CASSYKPRDRREGTGANVLTF
CDR3nt: TGCGCCAGCAGCTACAAACCCCGGGACAGACGAGAAGGGACTGGGGCCAACGTCCTGACTTTC

abundance: .
j_gene: TRBJ2-7
d_gene: .
v_gene: TRBV5-1
CDR3aa: CASSSQGGAEEQYF
CDR3nt: TGCGCCAGCAGCTCCCAAGGGGGGGCGGAGGAGCAGTACTTC

abundance: .
j_gene: TRBJ1-1
d_gene: .
v_gene: TRBV6-5
CDR3aa: CASSPGENTEAFF
CDR3nt: TGTGCCAGCAGCCCGGGTGAAAACACTGAAGCTTTCTTT

abundance: .
j_gene: TRBJ2-5
d_gene: TRBD2
v_gene: TRBV7-2
CDR3aa: CASSVDSRGGETQYF
CDR3nt: TGTGCCAGCAGCGTCGATAGCCGCGGGGGGGAGACCCAGTACTTC

abundance: .
j_gene: TRBJ2-7
d_gene: .
v_gene: TRBV30
CDR3aa: CAWNFYRYEQYF
CDR3nt: TGTGCCTGGAACTTCTACCGATACGAGCAGTACTTC

abundance: .
j_gene: TRBJ2-1
d_gene: TRBD2
v_gene: TRBV27
CDR3aa: CASSGGLAGNNEQFF
CDR3nt: TGTGCCAGCAGTGGGGGACTAGCGGGAAACAATGAGCAGTTCTTC

abundance: .
j_gene: TRBJ2-7
d_gene: .
v_gene: TRBV6-5
CDR3aa: CASRGGANYEQYF
CDR3nt: TGTGCCAGCAGGGGGGGGGCGAACTACGAGCAGTACTTC

abundance: .
j_gene: TRBJ1-5
d_gene: .
v_gene: TRBV13
CDR3aa: CASSKGITPQHF
CDR3nt: TGTGCCAGCAGCAAGGGGATTACGCCCCAGCATTTT

abundance: .
j_gene: TRBJ2-5
d_gene: .
v_gene: TRBV7-2
CDR3aa: CASSLSTRAAQETQYF
CDR3nt: TGTGCCAGCAGCTTGTCGACTAGAGCGGCTCAAGAGACCCAGTACTTC

abundance: .
j_gene: TRBJ2-3
d_gene: TRBD2
v_gene: TRBV4-2
CDR3aa: CASSQGLAGADTQYF
CDR3nt: TGTGCCAGCAGCCAAGGACTAGCGGGAGCAGATACGCAGTATTTT

abundance: .
j_gene: TRBJ2-5
d_gene: .
v_gene: TRBV6-5
CDR3aa: CASSYDRQETQYF
CDR3nt: TGTGCCAGCAGTTACGACAGGCAAGAGACCCAGTACTTC

abundance: .
j_gene: TRBJ1-3
d_gene: .
v_gene: TRBV5-4
CDR3aa: CASSLDGSGRNTIYF
CDR3nt: TGTGCCAGCAGCCTTGATGGGAGCGGGAGAAACACCATATATTTT